This TCR beta chain is from a study of OX40 agonist ivuxolimab in advanced cancers. Germline-derived CDR1 and CDR2 are LNHDA and SQIVND (reference sequence). The CDR3 extends over 16 amino acids. The trim removed 5 bases at V and 3 bases at J, leaving 10 bases unmatched. The repertoire was sequenced with immunoSEQ multiplex PCR; TCRdb's copy has only in-frame clones and lacks some. The profile covers roughly 10,000 clones, with around nine tenths appearing a single time and approximately 11% taken by the ten largest. This receptor was taken from an adult with an advanced solid tumor such as melanoma, head and neck, liver or kidney cancer. Sample: CD4+ or CD8+ T cells sorted from blood, taken in a trial of the OX40 agonist ivuxolimab. This chain connects TRBV19 to TRBJ2-1; 7 bases are shared with TRBD2. CDR3 bases: TGTGCCAGTAGTCTCATGTGGGCGGGGGACTACAATGAGCAGTTCTTC. It is translated as CASSLMWAGDYNEQFF.